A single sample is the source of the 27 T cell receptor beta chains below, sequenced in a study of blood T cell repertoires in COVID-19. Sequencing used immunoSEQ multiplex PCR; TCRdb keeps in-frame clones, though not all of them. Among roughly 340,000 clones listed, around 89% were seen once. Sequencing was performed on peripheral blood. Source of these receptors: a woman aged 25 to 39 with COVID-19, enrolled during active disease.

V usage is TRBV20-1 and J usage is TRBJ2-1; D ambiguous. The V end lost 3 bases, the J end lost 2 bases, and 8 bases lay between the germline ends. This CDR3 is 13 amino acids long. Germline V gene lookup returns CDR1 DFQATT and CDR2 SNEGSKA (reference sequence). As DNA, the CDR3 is TGCAGTGCTAGTTTCTTCCCCTACAATGAGCAGTTCTTC. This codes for CSASFFPYNEQFF.

CDR3 coding DNA: TGTGCCAGCAGCTTAGATTTCGGACATTCCGTCTATGGCTACACCTTC. It codes for CASSLDFGHSVYGYTF. The V and J genes are TRBV7-2 and TRBJ1-2, with D tentatively TRBD1 (5 bases). The V gene lost 1 base and the J gene lost 4 bases, with 16 bases spanning the gap. Germline-derived CDR1 and CDR2 are SGHTA and FQGNSA. The CDR3 sequence is 16 residues long. Combining the CDR3 with reference TRBV7-2 and TRBJ1-2 gives the whole variable domain GAGVSQSPSNKVTEKGKDVELRCDPISGHTALYWYRQSLGQGLEFLIYFQGNSAPDKSGLPSDRFSAERTGGSVSTLTIQRTQQEDSAVYLCASSLDFGHSVYGYTFGSGTRLTVV.

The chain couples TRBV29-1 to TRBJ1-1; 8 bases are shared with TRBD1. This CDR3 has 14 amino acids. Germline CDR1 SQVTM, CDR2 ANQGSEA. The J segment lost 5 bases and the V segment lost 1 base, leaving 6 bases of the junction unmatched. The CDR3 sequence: CSVEVPGGETEAFF. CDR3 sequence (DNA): TGCAGCGTTGAAGTCCCAGGGGGCGAAACTGAAGCTTTCTTT.

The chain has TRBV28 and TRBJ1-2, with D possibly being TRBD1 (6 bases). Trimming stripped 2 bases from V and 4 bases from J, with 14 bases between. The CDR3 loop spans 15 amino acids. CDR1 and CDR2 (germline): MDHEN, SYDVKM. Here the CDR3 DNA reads TGTGCCAGCAGTTTAGGGGGGGCGACCCCCTATGGCTACACCTTC. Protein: CASSLGGATPYGYTF.

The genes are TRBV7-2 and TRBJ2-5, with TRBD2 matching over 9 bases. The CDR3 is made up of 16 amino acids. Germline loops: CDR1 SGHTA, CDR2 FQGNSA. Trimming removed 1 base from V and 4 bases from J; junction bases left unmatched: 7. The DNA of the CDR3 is TGTGCCAGCAGCTTAGACCGTAGCGGGGGTAGAGAGACCCAGTACTTC. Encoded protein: CASSLDRSGGRETQYF. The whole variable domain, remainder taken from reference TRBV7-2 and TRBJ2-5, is GAGVSQSPSNKVTEKGKDVELRCDPISGHTALYWYRQSLGQGLEFLIYFQGNSAPDKSGLPSDRFSAERTGGSVSTLTIQRTQQEDSAVYLCASSLDRSGGRETQYFGPGTRLLVL.

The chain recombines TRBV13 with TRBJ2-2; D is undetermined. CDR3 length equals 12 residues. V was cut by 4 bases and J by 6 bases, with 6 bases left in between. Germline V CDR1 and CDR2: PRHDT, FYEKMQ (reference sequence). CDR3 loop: CASSSPAGELFF. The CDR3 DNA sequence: TGTGCCAGCAGCTCCCCGGCCGGGGAGCTGTTTTTT.

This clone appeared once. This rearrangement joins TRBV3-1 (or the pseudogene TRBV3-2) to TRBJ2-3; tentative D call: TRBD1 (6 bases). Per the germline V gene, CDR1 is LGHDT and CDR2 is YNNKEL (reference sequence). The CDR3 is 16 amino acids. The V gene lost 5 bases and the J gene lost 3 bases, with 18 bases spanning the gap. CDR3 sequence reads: CASSTARGALTDTQYF. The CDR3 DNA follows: TGTGCCAGCAGCACCGCCAGGGGAGCACTTACAGATACGCAGTATTTT.

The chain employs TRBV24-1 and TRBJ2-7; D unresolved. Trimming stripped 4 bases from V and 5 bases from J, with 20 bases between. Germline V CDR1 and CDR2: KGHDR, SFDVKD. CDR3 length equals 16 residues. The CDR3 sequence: CATSENARVSGNEQYV. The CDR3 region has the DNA TGTGCCACCAGTGAAAACGCCCGGGTCTCCGGCAACGAGCAGTACGTC.

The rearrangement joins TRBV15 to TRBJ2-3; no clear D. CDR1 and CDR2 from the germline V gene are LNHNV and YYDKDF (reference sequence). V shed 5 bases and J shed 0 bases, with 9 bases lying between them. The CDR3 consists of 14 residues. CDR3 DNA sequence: TGTGCCACCAGCCGCCGGGTTAGCACAGATACGCAGTATTTT. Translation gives CATSRRVSTDTQYF.

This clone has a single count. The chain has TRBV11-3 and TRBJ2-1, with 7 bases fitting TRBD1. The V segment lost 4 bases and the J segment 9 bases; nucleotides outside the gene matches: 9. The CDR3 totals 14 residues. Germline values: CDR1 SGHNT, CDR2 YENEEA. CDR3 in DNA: TGTGCCAGCAGCTCCCAAACAGGGGCGAGTGAGCAGTTCTTC. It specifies CASSSQTGASEQFF.

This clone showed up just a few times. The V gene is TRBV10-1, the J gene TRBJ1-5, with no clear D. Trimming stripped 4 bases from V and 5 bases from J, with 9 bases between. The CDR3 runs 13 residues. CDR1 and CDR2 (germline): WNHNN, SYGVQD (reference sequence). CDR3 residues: CASSGEYDQPQHF. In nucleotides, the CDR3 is TGCGCCAGCAGTGGGGAGTACGATCAGCCCCAGCATTTT.

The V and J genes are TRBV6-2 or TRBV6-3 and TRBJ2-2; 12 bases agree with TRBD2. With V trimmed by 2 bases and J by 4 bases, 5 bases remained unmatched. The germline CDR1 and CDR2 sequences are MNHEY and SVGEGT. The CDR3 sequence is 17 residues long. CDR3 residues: CASSYPGLAGRTGELFF. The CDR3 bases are TGTGCCAGCAGTTACCCCGGACTAGCGGGGCGCACCGGGGAGCTGTTTTTT.

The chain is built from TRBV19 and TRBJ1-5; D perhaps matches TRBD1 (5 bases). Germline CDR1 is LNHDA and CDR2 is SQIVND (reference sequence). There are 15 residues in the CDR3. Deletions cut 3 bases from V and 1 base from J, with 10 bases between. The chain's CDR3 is CASSMWGWSNQPQHF. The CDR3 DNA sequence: TGTGCCAGTAGTATGTGGGGCTGGAGCAATCAGCCCCAGCATTTT.

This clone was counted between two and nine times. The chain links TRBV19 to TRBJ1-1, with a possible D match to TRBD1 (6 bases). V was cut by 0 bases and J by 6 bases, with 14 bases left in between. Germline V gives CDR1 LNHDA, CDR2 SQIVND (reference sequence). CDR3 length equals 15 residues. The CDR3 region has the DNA TGTGCCAGTAGTATAGATGGGGGACAATTTGCTGAAGCTTTCTTT. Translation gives CASSIDGGQFAEAFF.

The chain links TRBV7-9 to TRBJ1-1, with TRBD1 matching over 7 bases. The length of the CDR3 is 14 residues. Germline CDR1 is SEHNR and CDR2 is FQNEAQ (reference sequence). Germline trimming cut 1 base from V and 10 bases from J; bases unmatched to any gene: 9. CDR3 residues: CASSLGTGAGGAFF. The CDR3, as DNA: TGTGCCAGCAGCTTAGGAACAGGGGCAGGGGGAGCTTTCTTT.

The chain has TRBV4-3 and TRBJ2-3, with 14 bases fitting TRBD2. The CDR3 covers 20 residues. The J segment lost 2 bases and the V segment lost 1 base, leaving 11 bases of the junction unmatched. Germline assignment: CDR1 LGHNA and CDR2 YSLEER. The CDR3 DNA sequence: TGCGCCAGCAGCCAAGCCCAGGGGGGACTAGCGGGGGCTTTCACAGATACGCAGTATTTT. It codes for CASSQAQGGLAGAFTDTQYF.

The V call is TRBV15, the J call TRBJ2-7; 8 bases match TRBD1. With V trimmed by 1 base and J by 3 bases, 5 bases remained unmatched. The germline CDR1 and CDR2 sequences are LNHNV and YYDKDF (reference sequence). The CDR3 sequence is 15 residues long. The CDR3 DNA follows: TGTGCCACCAGCAGAGGCATCGGACAGGGCTACGAGCAGTACTTC. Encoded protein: CATSRGIGQGYEQYF.

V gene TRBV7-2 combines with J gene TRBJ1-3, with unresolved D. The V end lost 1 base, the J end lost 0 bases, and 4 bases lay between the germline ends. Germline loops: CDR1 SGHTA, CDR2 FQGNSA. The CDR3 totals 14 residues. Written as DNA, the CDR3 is TGTGCCAGCAGCTTAGGAGGCTCTGGAAACACCATATATTTT. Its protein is CASSLGGSGNTIYF.

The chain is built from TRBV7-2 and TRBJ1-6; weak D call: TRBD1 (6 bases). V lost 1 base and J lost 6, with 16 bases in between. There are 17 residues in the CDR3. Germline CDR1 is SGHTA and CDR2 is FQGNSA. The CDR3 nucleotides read TGTGCCAGCAGCTTAGGGGACGTCCGAGGGGGTAATTCACCCCTCCACTTT. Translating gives CASSLGDVRGGNSPLHF. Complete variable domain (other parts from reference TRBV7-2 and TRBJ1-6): GAGVSQSPSNKVTEKGKDVELRCDPISGHTALYWYRQSLGQGLEFLIYFQGNSAPDKSGLPSDRFSAERTGGSVSTLTIQRTQQEDSAVYLCASSLGDVRGGNSPLHFGNGTRLTVT.

The CDR3 nucleotides are TGTGCCAGCAGCTTGGGACTCCACTACGAGCAGTACGTC. Amino acid sequence: CASSLGLHYEQYV. The chain recombines TRBV11-2 with TRBJ2-7; possible D gene TRBD2, 6 bases. The CDR3 spans 13 residues. Germline V gene lookup returns CDR1 SGHAT and CDR2 FQNNGV. The V end was cut by 3 bases, the J end by 3 bases, with 9 bases between.

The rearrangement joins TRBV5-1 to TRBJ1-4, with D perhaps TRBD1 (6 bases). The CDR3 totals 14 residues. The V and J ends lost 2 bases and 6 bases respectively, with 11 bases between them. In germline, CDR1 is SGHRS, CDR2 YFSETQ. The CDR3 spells CASSFQGSDEKLFF. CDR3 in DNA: TGCGCCAGCAGCTTTCAGGGGAGCGATGAAAAACTGTTTTTT.

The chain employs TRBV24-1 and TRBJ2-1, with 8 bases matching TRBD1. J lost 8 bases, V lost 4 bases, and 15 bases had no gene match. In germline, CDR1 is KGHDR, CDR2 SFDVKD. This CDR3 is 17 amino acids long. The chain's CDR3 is CATSESTGEPASDEQFF. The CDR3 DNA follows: TGTGCCACCAGTGAGTCGACAGGGGAACCGGCGTCGGATGAGCAGTTCTTC.

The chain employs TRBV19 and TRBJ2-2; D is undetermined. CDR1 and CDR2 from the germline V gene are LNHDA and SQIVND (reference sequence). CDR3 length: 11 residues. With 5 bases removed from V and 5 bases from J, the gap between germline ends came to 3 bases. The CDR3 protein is CASSLTGELFF. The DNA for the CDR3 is TGTGCCAGTAGTCTTACCGGGGAGCTGTTTTTT.

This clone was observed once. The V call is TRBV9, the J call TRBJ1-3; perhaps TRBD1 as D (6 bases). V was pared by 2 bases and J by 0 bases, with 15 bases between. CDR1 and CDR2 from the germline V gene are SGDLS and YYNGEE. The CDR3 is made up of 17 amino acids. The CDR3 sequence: CASSVSTGDPSGNTIYF. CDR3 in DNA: TGTGCCAGCAGCGTTTCGACAGGCGACCCCTCTGGAAACACCATATATTTT.

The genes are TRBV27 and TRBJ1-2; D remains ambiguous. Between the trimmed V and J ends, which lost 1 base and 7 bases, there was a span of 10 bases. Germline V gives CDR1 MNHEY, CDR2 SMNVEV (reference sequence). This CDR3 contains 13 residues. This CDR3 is CASSLYPTGGYTF. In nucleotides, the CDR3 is TGTGCCAGCAGTTTATATCCCACCGGTGGCTACACCTTC.

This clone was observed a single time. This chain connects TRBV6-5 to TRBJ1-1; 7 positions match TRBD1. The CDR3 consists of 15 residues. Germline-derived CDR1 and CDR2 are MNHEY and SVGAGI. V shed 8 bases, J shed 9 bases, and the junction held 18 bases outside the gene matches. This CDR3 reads CASFRRDSRTGQAFF. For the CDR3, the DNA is TGTGCCAGCTTCCGAAGGGACAGTCGGACTGGACAAGCTTTCTTT.

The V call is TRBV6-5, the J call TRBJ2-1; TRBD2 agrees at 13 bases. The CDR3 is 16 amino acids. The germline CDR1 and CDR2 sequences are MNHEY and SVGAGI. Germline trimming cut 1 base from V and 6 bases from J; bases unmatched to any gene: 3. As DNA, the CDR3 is TGTGCCAGCAGTTACTTTACTAGCGGGAGGGGCAATGAGCAGTTCTTC. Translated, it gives CASSYFTSGRGNEQFF.